Ten or more counts support the clone carrying this T cell receptor (beta chain). What it binds is unknown. Amplification of TCR beta CDR3 regions used RNA as the template. With the HTBI primer set, the TCR CDR3 went through a first round of RT-PCR. TCRdb called the multiplex PCR reads again in MiXCR, with one record for every CDR3 protein. The data contain about 570,000 distinct CDR3 sequences, 46% of them seen just once; the ten biggest clones take up roughly 20%. The sample is drawn from a study of T cells in Graves' hyperthyroidism and ophthalmopathy. The study's findings and limits: Blood shared most expanded thyroid clonotypes above 0.001.

CDR1 MGHDK and CDR2 SYGVNS come from the germline V gene. This CDR3 contains 14 residues. The V end was cut by 4 bases, the J end by 3 bases, with 12 bases between. The study excluded patients with uncontrolled infection, other autoimmune disease, pregnancy or lactation. The rearrangement links TRBV25-1 to TRBJ1-2; D not resolved. The sequence was obtained from an adult woman with Graves' disease, either hyperthyroidism or ophthalmopathy (not recorded which). Material: peripheral blood or thyroid tissue (not recorded which). In DNA form, the CDR3 reads TGTGCCAGCAGTGTTTGCAGCGGATACTATGGCTACACCTTC. Amino acid sequence: CASSVCSGYYGYTF.